Listed here are 22 T cell receptor beta chains from one sample, sequenced in a study of CD4 and CD8 cells across lung adenocarcinoma regions. Using its own MiXCR run on the PCR reads, TCRdb lists one record per CDR3 protein. The sample has just over 7,500 distinct CDR3 sequences; less than 55% are singletons. Material: CD8+ T cells from the center of a lung tumor. The origin of the receptors is a male donor with lung adenocarcinoma. The CD4 and CD8 labels of this study may be unreliable.

The chain couples TRBV5-1 to TRBJ2-1; D gene unclear. V lost 4 bases to trimming and J lost 0 bases, with 8 bases between them. CDR3 size: 14 residues. CDR1 and CDR2 from the germline V gene are SGHRS and YFSETQ. The CDR3 nucleotides are TGCGCCAGCAGCGTCATGAGCTCCTACAATGAGCAGTTCTTC. The encoded protein is CASSVMSSYNEQFF.

The chain recombines TRBV4-1 with TRBJ2-7, with D unclear. In germline, CDR1 is MGHRA, CDR2 YSYEKL. CDR3 length: 15 amino acids. The ends were cut back, 4 bases at V and 1 base at J, with 14 bases in the middle. The DNA of the CDR3 is TGCGCCAGCAGCCCTGGCAGGCTCGTTTCCTACGAGCAGTACTTC. Translating gives CASSPGRLVSYEQYF.

The chain is built from TRBV6-1 and TRBJ2-5, with 10 bases matching TRBD2. The J call may be mistaken, given a closer DNA end match to TRBJ2-7. Germline CDR1 MNHNS, CDR2 SASEGT. The CDR3 has 13 amino acids. The CDR3 region has the DNA TGTGCCAGCACTAAGCGGGAGGGCTACGAGCAGTACTTC. Translating it yields CASTKREGYEQYF.

This clonotype was seen ten or more times. The gene calls are TRBV6-5 and TRBJ2-5, with TRBD1 identical over 7 bases. Germline V CDR1 and CDR2: MNHEY, SVGAGI. The CDR3 is made up of 16 amino acids. V gave up 4 bases and J gave up 2 bases; unmatched junction bases: 10. The CDR3 region has the DNA TGTGCCAGCAGTTGCGAAGACAGGGAATGGCAAGAGACCCAGTACTTC. As protein: CASSCEDREWQETQYF.

The rearrangement uses TRBV6-2 or TRBV6-3 and TRBJ2-5; no clear D. The DNA end favors TRBJ2-7, so the J call may be wrong. The CDR3 length is 14 residues. The V gene's germline CDR1 is MNHEY and CDR2 SVGEGT. CDR3 amino acids: CASRSTRAFYEQYF. CDR3 coding DNA: TGTGCCAGCAGATCCACCCGGGCTTTCTACGAGCAGTACTTC.

The V and J genes are TRBV5-5 and TRBJ2-5; D is ambiguous. Near its end, the DNA agrees better with TRBJ2-7, so the J call may be wrong. CDR3 size: 12 residues. CDR1 and CDR2 (germline): SGHKS, YYEKEE (reference sequence). The CDR3 spells CASSFGSYEQYF. As DNA, the CDR3 is TGTGCCAGCAGCTTCGGATCTTACGAGCAGTACTTC.

The chain employs TRBV10-3 and TRBJ1-3, with D unclear. Germline V CDR1 and CDR2: ENHRY, SYGVKD. V dropped 8 bases and J dropped 2 bases, with 16 bases sitting between them. The CDR3 has 15 amino acids. CDR3 coding DNA: TGTGCCATCCGAGGCATCGTCGACACTGGAAACACCATATATTTT. Translated: CAIRGIVDTGNTIYF.

V usage is TRBV6-5 and J usage is TRBJ2-3; 9 bases fit TRBD2. CDR1 is MNHEY, CDR2 SVGAGI, per germline. CDR3 size: 15 residues. Losses at the gene ends were 6 bases for V and 3 bases for J; bases not matched to a gene: 7. As DNA, the CDR3 is TGTGCCAGCAGATTAGGTAGCGGGAGAACAGATACGCAGTATTTT. It is translated as CASRLGSGRTDTQYF.

The chain's CDR3 is CASSSGTGSGDEQYF. The CDR3 coding sequence is TGCGCCAGCAGCTCGGGGACAGGGAGTGGGGACGAGCAGTACTTC. The J gene is TRBJ2-5, the V gene TRBV5-1; TRBD1 matches 9 bases. The DNA end lines up better with TRBJ2-7; the J call may be wrong. The CDR3 has 15 residues. Looked up from germline, CDR1 is SGHRS and CDR2 is YFSETQ.

This clonotype was found many times. The genes are TRBV27 and TRBJ2-2; D gene uncertain. CDR1 and CDR2 (germline): MNHEY, SMNVEV (reference sequence). This CDR3 is 13 amino acids long. Trimming removed 3 bases at V and 1 base at J, with 3 bases between. The CDR3 DNA reads as TGTGCCAGCAGTTTCAGGAACACCGGGGAGCTGTTTTTT. As protein: CASSFRNTGELFF.

This clonotype was observed at least ten times. V usage is TRBV4-1 and J usage is TRBJ1-6, with unresolved D. Germline V gene lookup returns CDR1 MGHRA and CDR2 YSYEKL. V was trimmed by 1 base and J by 11 bases, leaving 15 bases between them. The CDR3 is 15 amino acids. In DNA, the CDR3 is TGCGCCAGCAGCCAAGGGTTGGTAACCGTCCCACCCCTCCACTTT. Its protein is CASSQGLVTVPPLHF.

The chain recombines TRBV7-8 with TRBJ1-1; D is unclear. Trimming took 0 bases from V and 10 from J, leaving 9 bases between them. Germline-derived CDR1 and CDR2 are SGHVS and FQNEAQ. This CDR3 region has 12 residues. The CDR3 protein is CASSLAGLGAFF. In nucleotides, the CDR3 is TGTGCCAGCAGCTTAGCAGGGCTAGGAGCTTTCTTT.

The table lists this clonotype with a few counts. This chain uses TRBV29-1 with TRBJ1-2; D perhaps matches TRBD1 (5 bases). Looked up from germline, CDR1 is SQVTM and CDR2 is ANQGSEA. Trimming removed 5 bases at V and 7 bases at J, with 23 bases between. This CDR3 has 15 residues. The CDR3 DNA is TGCAGCGTTCAAGCCACCCAGGGAGAGGTGGCTGGCTACACCTTC. The encoded protein is CSVQATQGEVAGYTF.

The rearrangement joins TRBV3-1 to TRBJ2-4; 7 nucleotides line up with TRBD2. Germline CDR1 reads LGHDT; CDR2 reads YNNKEL (reference sequence). The CDR3 covers 17 residues. The trim removed 1 base at V and 0 bases at J, leaving 6 bases unmatched. CDR3 DNA sequence: TGTGCCAGCAGCCAAGTCCGTGCGGGAGTAGCCAAAAACATTCAGTACTTC. Its protein product is CASSQVRAGVAKNIQYF. Looking up the rest from reference TRBV3-1 and TRBJ2-4 gives the full variable domain: DTAVSQTPKYLVTQMGNDKSIKCEQNLGHDTMYWYKQDSKKFLKIMFSYNNKELIINETVPNRFSPKSPDKAHLNLHINSLELGDSAVYFCASSQVRAGVAKNIQYFGAGTRLSVL.

The sample holds many counts of this clonotype. The DNA for the CDR3 is TGCGCCAGCCACGAAGCGAATCAGGGAAAAGCTTTCTTT. Translation: CASHEANQGKAFF. The rearrangement joins TRBV10-2 to TRBJ1-1, with D perhaps matching TRBD1 (5 bases). V dropped 8 bases and J dropped 9 bases, with 19 bases sitting between them. This CDR3 comprises 13 residues. Per germline, CDR1 WSHSY and CDR2 SAAADI.

The chain recombines TRBV7-2 with TRBJ2-1; 16 bases match TRBD2. The germline V gene has CDR1 SGHTA and CDR2 FQGNSA. CDR3 length equals 17 residues. J was trimmed by 14 bases and V by 4 bases; bases with no gene match: 14. In nucleotides, the CDR3 is TGTGCCAGCAGCTCGGGGCCGGGACTAGCGGGAGGGCGGGATGAGTTCTTC. Its translation is CASSSGPGLAGGRDEFF.

CDR3 residues: CASTPGISSYNSPLHF. The CDR3 DNA follows: TGTGCCAGCACCCCGGGGATAAGCTCCTATAATTCACCCCTCCACTTT. The rearrangement uses TRBV6-1 and TRBJ1-6; no firm D call. V was shortened by 7 bases and J by 0 bases, with 13 bases between the two germline ends. Germline V gives CDR1 MNHNS, CDR2 SASEGT. This CDR3 has 16 residues.

This clonotype was detected ten times or more. The J gene is TRBJ2-2, the V gene TRBV6-2 or TRBV6-3, with 7 bases lining up with TRBD1. Germline-derived CDR1 and CDR2 are MNHEY and SVGEGT. This CDR3 contains 17 residues. Trimming at V came to 7 bases and at J to 6 bases, leaving 17 bases not matched to a gene. This CDR3 reads CASTKMGVRGSAGELFF. DNA for the CDR3: TGTGCCAGCACCAAAATGGGCGTCAGGGGGTCGGCCGGGGAGCTGTTTTTT.

The sample holds many counts of this clonotype. A much larger clonotype is one base distant, so this may be a read error. The chain recombines TRBV6-1 with TRBJ2-5, with D possibly being TRBD1 (6 bases). The germline V and J ends were trimmed by 11 bases and 11 bases, with 24 bases remaining between them. CDR1 is MNHNS and CDR2 is SASEGT in the germline V gene. The CDR3 consists of 13 residues. CDR3 amino acids: CASMQGNYNEQYF. In nucleotides, the CDR3 is TGTGCCTCAATGCAGGGGAACTACAATGAGCAGTACTTC.

This clonotype was seen only a few times. V gene TRBV7-2 combines with J gene TRBJ2-1; D is unresolved. This CDR3 region has 14 residues. V was trimmed by 1 base and J by 4 bases, leaving 8 bases between them. From germline, CDR1 is SGHTA and CDR2 FQGNSA. The DNA of the CDR3 is TGTGCCAGCAGCTTAGGACATTTATACAATGAGCAGTTCTTC. Translated, it gives CASSLGHLYNEQFF.

This chain uses TRBV6-1 with TRBJ1-2, with 9 bases that match TRBD1. The CDR3 runs 13 residues. Germline CDR1 is MNHNS and CDR2 is SASEGT. The junction had 7 bases not matched to a gene; V was cut back by 6 bases and J by 8 bases. The CDR3 sequence: CASSEQGAGGYTF. CDR3 in DNA: TGTGCCAGCAGCGAACAGGGGGCGGGGGGCTACACCTTC.

Only one count was recorded for this clonotype. The V gene is TRBV6-1, the J gene TRBJ2-1, with TRBD2 identical over 13 bases. The germline V gene encodes CDR1 MNHNS and CDR2 SASEGT. The CDR3 has 15 residues. Germline trimming cut 6 bases from V and 6 bases from J; bases unmatched to any gene: 5. DNA of the CDR3: TGTGCCAGCAGGAAACTAGCGGGAGGGGCCAATGAGCAGTTCTTC. The encoded protein is CASRKLAGGANEQFF.